The entry below describes one TCR beta chain. This CDR3 contains 12 residues. CDR1 is LNHDA, CDR2 SQIVND, per germline (reference sequence). The V and J ends lost 3 bases and 5 bases respectively, with 7 bases between them. The sample comes from a study of T cell changes during pregnancy in multiple sclerosis. Some clones are missing from TCRdb's copy, which holds only in-frame ones; the method was immunoSEQ multiplex PCR. The sample records 20,000 to 25,000 clones, 70% to 90% being singletons. Sequencing was performed on CD8+ T cells from peripheral blood mononuclear cells, taken in the second trimester of pregnancy. The receptor was isolated from a female donor in good health, enrolled as a control in a pregnancy study. The chain uses TRBV19 and TRBJ2-5; tentative D call: TRBD2 (5 bases). CDR3 sequence reads: CASSIGGETQYF. The CDR3 DNA follows: TGTGCCAGTAGTATCGGCGGGGAGACCCAGTACTTC.